This paragraph reports one TCR beta chain. Its antigen target is currently unknown. Within one base of it there is no much larger clone, and no base qualities were kept. This record belongs to a study of response to subunit inactivated influenza vaccine (dated by TCRdb to the late 2010s). Broadly, across the study: Deep quantitative profiling of the T cell receptor repertoire was used in the study to follow responses to a trivalent subunit inactivated influenza vaccine. Here is what the overall study found, with its caveats: It was suggested by the authors that each seasonal influenza vaccination may recruit only a limited number of new T cells.

The receptor library was made with RT-PCR. This sample was sequenced with an Illumina HiSeq 2500. Starting from the raw public reads, TCRdb applied fastp trimming at Q25, assembled clones with MiXCR and retained in-frame beta chains. A single entry per CDR3 protein holds the most common genes and DNA from its merged rows. For this sample the table gives hundreds of thousands of distinct CDR3 sequences, of which less than 15% were detected only once. Less than 9% of the sample goes to the ten largest clones. Per the germline V gene, SGDLS is the CDR1 and YYNGEE is the CDR2. Taken from cysteine to phenylalanine, the CDR3 has 17 residues. The read is trimmed to its CDR3 DNA, 51 bases read in frame from base 1. Unmatched junction bases come to 9, with V trimmed by 2 bases and J by 4 bases.

This specimen was PBMCs from blood, taken approximately 15 days before vaccination. The TCR comes from a man over 45 who received an inactivated influenza vaccine. Donor details come from another sample of the same person, matched by shared clones. The receptor chain draws on TRBV9 and TRBJ2-3; 11 junctional bases match TRBD2. CDR3 sequence: CASSVQASGRFPDTQYF. The sequenced DNA: TGTGCCAGCAGCGTCCAGGCTAGCGGGAGGTTCCCAGATACGCAGTATTTT.